This note documents a single T cell receptor (beta chain) sequence. Its matching antigen is unknown. The source of the sample is a study of T cell responses to AZD1222 COVID-19 vaccine. Findings and caveats of the study: Recipients of AZD1222 seropositive at baseline numbered only 5 to 7. None of the repertoires were sampled until the peak T cell response had passed.

The CDR3 totals 19 residues. In germline, CDR1 is LGHNA, CDR2 YSLEER. Deletions cut 1 base from V and 7 bases from J, with 26 bases between. Clones were sequenced by immunoSEQ multiplex PCR, and TCRdb holds only the in-frame ones, with some missing. The table includes about 120,000 clones, about 87% detected once. The TCR was taken from an adult in good health. J is TRBJ2-1 and V is TRBV4-3; perhaps TRBD1 as D (7 bases). The specimen comprised peripheral blood, sampled on day 0 of AZD1222 vaccination. CDR3 loop: CASSQALTGVSSGRNEQFF. The DNA for the CDR3 is TGCGCCAGCAGCCAAGCCCTCACAGGGGTTTCTTCGGGGAGGAATGAGCAGTTCTTC.